Included here is one T cell receptor (beta chain) sequence, with context. With V trimmed by 9 bases and J by 12 bases, 6 bases remained unmatched. The CDR3 contains 11 residues. The germline V gene has CDR1 ENHRY and CDR2 SYGVKD. Participants' reported clinical history set cohort assignment. In Cohort 3, a recovered donor had either two negative PCRs, clearance, or symptom resolution. The source of the sample is a study of blood T cell repertoires in COVID-19. Assay: immunoSEQ multiplex PCR; the TCRdb copy retains only in-frame clones and omits some. The table lists around 330,000 clones, approximately 88% of them singletons.

The V gene is TRBV10-3, the J gene TRBJ1-1, with TRBD1 matching over 11 bases. Sequences were obtained from PBMCs or T cells enriched from blood (not recorded which). The TCR originated in a man aged 60 to 69 who had recovered from COVID-19. The CDR3 sequence is CAMMGQGGTFF. The CDR3, as DNA: TGTGCCATGATGGGACAGGGGGGAACTTTCTTT.